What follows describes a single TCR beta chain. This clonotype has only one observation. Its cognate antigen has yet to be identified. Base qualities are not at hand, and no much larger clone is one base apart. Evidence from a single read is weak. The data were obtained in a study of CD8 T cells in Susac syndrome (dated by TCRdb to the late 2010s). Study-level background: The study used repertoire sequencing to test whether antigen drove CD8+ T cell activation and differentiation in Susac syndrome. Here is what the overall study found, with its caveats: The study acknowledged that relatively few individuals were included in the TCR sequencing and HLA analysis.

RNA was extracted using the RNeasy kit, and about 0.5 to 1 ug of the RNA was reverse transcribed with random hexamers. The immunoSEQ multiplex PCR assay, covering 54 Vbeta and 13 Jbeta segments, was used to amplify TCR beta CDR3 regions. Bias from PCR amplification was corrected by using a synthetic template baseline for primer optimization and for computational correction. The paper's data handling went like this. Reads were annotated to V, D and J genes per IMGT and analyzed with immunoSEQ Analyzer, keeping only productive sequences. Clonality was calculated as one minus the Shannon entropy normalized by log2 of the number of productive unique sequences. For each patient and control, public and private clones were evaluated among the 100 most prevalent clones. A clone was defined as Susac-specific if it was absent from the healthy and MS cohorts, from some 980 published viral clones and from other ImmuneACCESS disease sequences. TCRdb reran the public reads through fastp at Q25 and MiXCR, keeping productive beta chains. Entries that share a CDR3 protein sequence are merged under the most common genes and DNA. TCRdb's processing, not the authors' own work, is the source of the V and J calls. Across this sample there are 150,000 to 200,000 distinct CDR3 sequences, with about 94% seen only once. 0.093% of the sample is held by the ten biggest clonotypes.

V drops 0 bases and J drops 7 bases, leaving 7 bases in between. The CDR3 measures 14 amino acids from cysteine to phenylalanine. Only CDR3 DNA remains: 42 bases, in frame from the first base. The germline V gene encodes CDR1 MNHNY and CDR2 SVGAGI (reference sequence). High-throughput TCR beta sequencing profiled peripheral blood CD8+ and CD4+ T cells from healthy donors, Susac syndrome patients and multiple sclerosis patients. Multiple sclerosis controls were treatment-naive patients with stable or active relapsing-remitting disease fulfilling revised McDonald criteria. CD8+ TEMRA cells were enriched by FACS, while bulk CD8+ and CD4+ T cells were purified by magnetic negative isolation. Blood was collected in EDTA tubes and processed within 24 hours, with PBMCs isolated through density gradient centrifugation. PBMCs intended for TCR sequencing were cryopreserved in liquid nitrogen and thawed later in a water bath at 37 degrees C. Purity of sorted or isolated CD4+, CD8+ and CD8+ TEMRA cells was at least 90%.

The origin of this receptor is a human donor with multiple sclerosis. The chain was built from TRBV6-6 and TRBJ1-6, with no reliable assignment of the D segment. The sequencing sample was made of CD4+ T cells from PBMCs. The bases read TGTGCCAGCAGTTACTCGAACGGGAATTCACCCCTCCACTTT. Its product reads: CASSYSNGNSPLHF.